The rows below give T cell receptor beta chains drawn from one sample of a study of blood T cell repertoires in COVID-19. Using immunoSEQ multiplex PCR, the repertoire was profiled, and TCRdb retains in-frame clones only, with some absent. The table shows approximately 150,000 clones, with 75% to 90% occurring only once. Sequencing was done on a sample of peripheral blood. These receptors all come from a human donor in a cohort sampled during active COVID-19. CDR3s include the opening cysteine and the closing phenylalanine or tryptophan. Size is stated for part of the rows, as once, few or many counts, or as a class when the clone is expanded.

abundance: -; v_gene: TRBV19; j_gene: TRBJ1-5; CDR3aa: CASSIDGQKNQPQHF
abundance: -; v_gene: TRBV19; j_gene: TRBJ2-2; CDR3aa: CASSTGQPNTGELFF
abundance: -; v_gene: TRBV4-3; j_gene: TRBJ1-2; CDR3aa: CASSQDWGREDYGYTF
abundance: -; v_gene: TRBV4-1; j_gene: TRBJ2-1; CDR3aa: CASSQKTGGVAGNEQFF
abundance: -; v_gene: TRBV6-5; j_gene: TRBJ1-2; CDR3aa: CASSQREGYGYTF
abundance: -; v_gene: TRBV2; j_gene: TRBJ2-2; CDR3aa: CASSLKGLAGFAGELFF
abundance: -; v_gene: TRBV14; j_gene: TRBJ2-7; CDR3aa: CASSQAAGLFFEQYF
abundance: -; v_gene: TRBV7-8; j_gene: TRBJ1-1; CDR3aa: CASSLQGREAFF
abundance: -; v_gene: TRBV3-1/TRBV3-2; j_gene: TRBJ1-4; CDR3aa: CASSQAGGRTNEKLFF
abundance: once; v_gene: TRBV6-5; j_gene: TRBJ1-1; CDR3aa: CASRNQGFTEAFF
abundance: -; v_gene: TRBV20-1; j_gene: TRBJ2-7; CDR3aa: CSASRTSGIHEQYF